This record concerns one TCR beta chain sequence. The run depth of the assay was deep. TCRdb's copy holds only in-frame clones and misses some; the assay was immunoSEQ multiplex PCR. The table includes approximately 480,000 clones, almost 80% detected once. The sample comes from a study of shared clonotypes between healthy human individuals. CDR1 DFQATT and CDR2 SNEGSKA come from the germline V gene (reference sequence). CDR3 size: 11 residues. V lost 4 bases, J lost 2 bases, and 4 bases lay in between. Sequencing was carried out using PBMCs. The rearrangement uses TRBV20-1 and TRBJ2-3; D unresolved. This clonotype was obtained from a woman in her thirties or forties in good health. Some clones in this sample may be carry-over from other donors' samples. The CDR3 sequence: CSAKNTDTQYF. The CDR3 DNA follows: TGCAGTGCTAAGAACACAGATACGCAGTATTTT.